This is a list of T cell receptor beta chains from one sample in a study of T cell repertoires in cytomegalovirus infection. TCRdb recomputed calls from the reads with MiXCR, one row per CDR3 protein. The table records about 500,000 distinct CDR3 sequences, roughly 34% of them present only once. These receptors have no known antigen. This material consisted of cultured PBMCs, taken from culture after CMV antigen stimulation. Receptors were obtained from a human donor in good health (CMV status not recorded). Some clones in this sample may be carry-over from other donors' samples. Both conserved end residues are part of each CDR3. The order of the fields is clone size, V gene, D gene, J gene, CDR3 DNA, CDR3 protein. The D gene is left open where the match is weak. The listing skips clone size in some rows; elsewhere it reads once, few, many or a size class.

clone size: many
V gene: TRBV7-2
D gene: NA
J gene: TRBJ2-5
CDR3 DNA: TGTGCCAGCAGTTTTACAGGGGAGACCCAGTACTTC
CDR3 protein: CASSFTGETQYF

clone size: few
V gene: TRBV5-4
D gene: NA
J gene: TRBJ2-3
CDR3 DNA: TGTGCCAGCAGCACAAAGGGGCCAGATACGCAGTATTTT
CDR3 protein: CASSTKGPDTQYF

clone size: NA
V gene: TRBV12-3/TRBV12-4
D gene: TRBD2
J gene: TRBJ2-1
CDR3 DNA: TGTGCCAGCAGTTCCAGGACAGCGCTAACGGGGGGGGAGTTCTTC
CDR3 protein: CASSSRTALTGGEFF

clone size: NA
V gene: TRBV12-3/TRBV12-4
D gene: NA
J gene: TRBJ2-3
CDR3 DNA: TGTGCCAGCAGTTTAGCTGAGGGTTGGTCAGATACGCAGTATTTT
CDR3 protein: CASSLAEGWSDTQYF

clone size: NA
V gene: TRBV15
D gene: NA
J gene: TRBJ2-7
CDR3 DNA: TGTGCCACCAGCAGTGACTGGTACGAGCAGTACTTC
CDR3 protein: CATSSDWYEQYF

clone size: NA
V gene: TRBV7-2
D gene: NA
J gene: TRBJ2-7
CDR3 DNA: TGTGCCAGCAGCTTTGGGGGGAGAGGCTCCTACGAGCAGTACTTC
CDR3 protein: CASSFGGRGSYEQYF

clone size: NA
V gene: TRBV28
D gene: NA
J gene: TRBJ2-5
CDR3 DNA: TGTGCCAGCTCTCGCAGGGGAAGAGAGACCCAGTACTTC
CDR3 protein: CASSRRGRETQYF

clone size: NA
V gene: TRBV7-8
D gene: NA
J gene: TRBJ2-6
CDR3 DNA: TGTGCCAGCACGAGGGGTCCCTACTCTGGGGCCAACGTCCTGACTTTC
CDR3 protein: CASTRGPYSGANVLTF

clone size: NA
V gene: TRBV19
D gene: TRBD1
J gene: TRBJ1-1
CDR3 DNA: TGTGCCAGTAACAGGGCCACAGGGGGCGCGACTGAAGCTTTCTTT
CDR3 protein: CASNRATGGATEAFF

clone size: few
V gene: TRBV7-6
D gene: TRBD2
J gene: TRBJ2-1
CDR3 DNA: TGTGCCAGCAGTAAAACGACTAGCGAGCAGTTCTTC
CDR3 protein: CASSKTTSEQFF

clone size: many
V gene: TRBV7-9
D gene: NA
J gene: TRBJ1-1
CDR3 DNA: TGTGCCAGCAGCACTCCCTCCGGAGAAGCTTTCTTT
CDR3 protein: CASSTPSGEAFF

clone size: NA
V gene: TRBV9
D gene: NA
J gene: TRBJ1-1
CDR3 DNA: TGTGCCAGCAGCGTAGGGTTCGCGGAGAACACTGAAGCTTTCTTT
CDR3 protein: CASSVGFAENTEAFF

clone size: NA
V gene: TRBV12-3/TRBV12-4
D gene: NA
J gene: TRBJ1-5
CDR3 DNA: TGTGCCAGCAGTTCATCCCTACAGGGTAGCAATCAGCCCCAGCATTTT
CDR3 protein: CASSSSLQGSNQPQHF

clone size: NA
V gene: TRBV4-3
D gene: TRBD2
J gene: TRBJ2-4
CDR3 DNA: TGCGCCAGCAGCCAAGATTTATTCCCGGGACTAGACGTAGCCAAAAACATTCAGTACTTC
CDR3 protein: CASSQDLFPGLDVAKNIQYF

clone size: NA
V gene: TRBV25-1
D gene: NA
J gene: TRBJ2-1
CDR3 DNA: TGTGCCAGCAGTGACTTCAGGGGGACTAGAACATTCTTC
CDR3 protein: CASSDFRGTRTFF

clone size: few
V gene: TRBV7-8
D gene: TRBD2
J gene: TRBJ2-1
CDR3 DNA: TGTGCCAGCAGCTTAGCCGTGAGGGGGGGACTAGCGAGGAACAATGAGCAGTTCTTC
CDR3 protein: CASSLAVRGGLARNNEQFF

clone size: few
V gene: TRBV7-2
D gene: TRBD1
J gene: TRBJ1-2
CDR3 DNA: TGTGCCAGCAGCTTAGCGGGGACAGTTTATGGCTACACCTTC
CDR3 protein: CASSLAGTVYGYTF

clone size: few
V gene: TRBV11-3
D gene: TRBD2
J gene: TRBJ2-1
CDR3 DNA: TGTGCCAGCAGCCAGCGGGACTCCTACAATGAGCAGTTCTTC
CDR3 protein: CASSQRDSYNEQFF

clone size: many
V gene: TRBV27
D gene: NA
J gene: TRBJ1-2
CDR3 DNA: TGTGCCAGCAGTTCAACGGCGGATGGCTACACCTTC
CDR3 protein: CASSSTADGYTF

clone size: NA
V gene: TRBV5-1
D gene: TRBD1
J gene: TRBJ2-2
CDR3 DNA: TGCGCCAGCAGCCAAGGACAGGGGGCCACCGGGGAGCTGTTTTTT
CDR3 protein: CASSQGQGATGELFF

clone size: NA
V gene: TRBV27
D gene: TRBD1
J gene: TRBJ1-1
CDR3 DNA: TGTGCCAGCAGCCTCCTCAGGACAGGGGGCCGGAGCACTGAAGCTTTCTTT
CDR3 protein: CASSLLRTGGRSTEAFF

clone size: many
V gene: TRBV29-1
D gene: NA
J gene: TRBJ1-1
CDR3 DNA: TGCAGCGTTGTGGGAGCCGACGGGGGCATAGGGGCTTTCTTT
CDR3 protein: CSVVGADGGIGAFF

clone size: few
V gene: TRBV6-4
D gene: TRBD1
J gene: TRBJ1-2
CDR3 DNA: TGTGCCAGCAGTGACTCCACAGGGGGCTATGGCTACACCTTC
CDR3 protein: CASSDSTGGYGYTF

clone size: few
V gene: TRBV4-1
D gene: TRBD2
J gene: TRBJ2-3
CDR3 DNA: TGCGCCAGCAGCCAAGAGGGGGGGGCAGATACGCAGTATTTT
CDR3 protein: CASSQEGGADTQYF

clone size: many
V gene: TRBV7-2
D gene: NA
J gene: TRBJ1-6
CDR3 DNA: TGTGCCAGCAGCTTCGGGCCACGCAATTCACCCCTCCACTTT
CDR3 protein: CASSFGPRNSPLHF

clone size: NA
V gene: TRBV12-5
D gene: NA
J gene: TRBJ1-1
CDR3 DNA: TGTGCTAGTGTCCCGGACACAGTCAACACTGAAGCTTTCTTT
CDR3 protein: CASVPDTVNTEAFF

clone size: NA
V gene: TRBV20-1
D gene: NA
J gene: TRBJ2-1
CDR3 DNA: TGCAGTGCTAGAGATCGGGGATTTAACCAGTTCTTC
CDR3 protein: CSARDRGFNQFF

clone size: few
V gene: TRBV4-1
D gene: NA
J gene: TRBJ2-2
CDR3 DNA: TGCGCCAGCAGCCAAGTTGGGGGCGTAACCGGGGAGCTGTTTTTT
CDR3 protein: CASSQVGGVTGELFF

clone size: many
V gene: TRBV7-8
D gene: TRBD1
J gene: TRBJ2-7
CDR3 DNA: TGTGCCAGCAGCTTAGCAAGGACAGGGGTATACGAGCAGTACTTC
CDR3 protein: CASSLARTGVYEQYF

clone size: many
V gene: TRBV7-2
D gene: TRBD2
J gene: TRBJ2-7
CDR3 DNA: TGTGCCAGCAGCATGAGCGGGAGTATCTCCTACGAGCAGTACTTC
CDR3 protein: CASSMSGSISYEQYF

clone size: NA
V gene: TRBV7-2
D gene: NA
J gene: TRBJ2-5
CDR3 DNA: TGTGCCAGCAGCTTAGGCCTTTTCGCGCCCCAAGAGACCCAGTACTTC
CDR3 protein: CASSLGLFAPQETQYF

clone size: NA
V gene: TRBV12-3/TRBV12-4
D gene: TRBD1
J gene: TRBJ1-5
CDR3 DNA: TGTGCCAGCAGTTTATCCGGAGGGGGCACGGAGCCCCAGCATTTT
CDR3 protein: CASSLSGGGTEPQHF

clone size: many
V gene: TRBV28
D gene: NA
J gene: TRBJ2-5
CDR3 DNA: TGTGCCAGCAGTTGGGGGCCGTCTACAGGGATCCAAGAGACCCAGTACTTC
CDR3 protein: CASSWGPSTGIQETQYF

clone size: NA
V gene: TRBV20-1
D gene: TRBD1
J gene: TRBJ1-4
CDR3 DNA: TGCAGTGCTAGAGAGTTCCCGCAACAGGGGGCCGTGGCAACTAATGAAAAACTGTTTTTT
CDR3 protein: CSAREFPQQGAVATNEKLFF

clone size: many
V gene: TRBV7-2
D gene: NA
J gene: TRBJ2-3
CDR3 DNA: TGTGCCAGCAGCTTAGAGGGTACGGGCACAGATACGCAGTATTTT
CDR3 protein: CASSLEGTGTDTQYF

clone size: NA
V gene: TRBV29-1
D gene: NA
J gene: TRBJ1-2
CDR3 DNA: TGCAGCGTTGACCCGATCGAAGCGGATGGCTACACCTTC
CDR3 protein: CSVDPIEADGYTF

clone size: NA
V gene: TRBV7-9
D gene: TRBD1
J gene: TRBJ2-3
CDR3 DNA: TGTGCCAGCAGACCGAGGTTGGGACAGTACGCCACAGATACGCAGTATTTT
CDR3 protein: CASRPRLGQYATDTQYF

clone size: NA
V gene: TRBV7-8
D gene: NA
J gene: TRBJ2-3
CDR3 DNA: TGTGCCAGCAGCTTCGGTTTAGGGAGGTCAGATACGCAGTATTTT
CDR3 protein: CASSFGLGRSDTQYF

clone size: few
V gene: TRBV10-3
D gene: TRBD1
J gene: TRBJ2-5
CDR3 DNA: TGTGCCATCAGAAGCCAAGACAGGGTGGAGACCCAGTACTTC
CDR3 protein: CAIRSQDRVETQYF

clone size: few
V gene: TRBV12-3/TRBV12-4
D gene: TRBD1
J gene: TRBJ2-3
CDR3 DNA: TGTGCCAGCAGTTCCCCGCCCCTGACAGGGGCCCCCACAGATACGCAGTATTTT
CDR3 protein: CASSSPPLTGAPTDTQYF

clone size: NA
V gene: TRBV12-3/TRBV12-4
D gene: NA
J gene: TRBJ2-3
CDR3 DNA: TGTGCCAGCAGCCGGGACTCCCACACAGATACGCAGTATTTT
CDR3 protein: CASSRDSHTDTQYF